Each of the 23 T cell receptor beta chains below was sequenced from the same sample in a study of Graves' ophthalmopathy and Graves' hyperthyroidism. RNA served as the template for amplifying TCR beta CDR3 regions. The first-round RT-PCR employed HTBI primers together with the Qiagen OneStep RT-PCR kit. A multiplex PCR was then performed as the second round. TCRdb re-derived calls from the multiplex PCR reads in MiXCR, one entry per CDR3 protein. In the table there are about 1.2 million distinct CDR3 sequences, 35% to 40% of which are singletons. The specimen sequenced was peripheral blood or thyroid tissue (not recorded which). The receptors were gathered from an adult man with Graves' hyperthyroidism.

This clonotype has a handful of counts. Since a much larger clone is just one base distant, this may be a read error. The V and J genes are TRBV2 and TRBJ2-7, with D maybe TRBD1 (6 bases). Germline-derived CDR1 and CDR2 are SNHLY and FYNNEI. The CDR3 is made up of 13 amino acids. CDR3 in DNA: TGTGCCAGGGACAGCACCAACCGCTACGAGCAGTGCTTC. It encodes CARDSTNRYEQCF.

This clonotype was seen many times. The chain joins TRBV12-3 or TRBV12-4 to TRBJ2-5, with 7 bases matching TRBD2. The junction had 8 bases not matched to a gene; V was cut back by 1 base and J by 9 bases. This CDR3 spans 14 amino acids. The CDR3 reads CASSLDGTTGSQYF. The CDR3 nucleotides are TGTGCCAGCAGTTTAGACGGGACTACGGGGTCCCAGTACTTC.

Ten or more counts support this clonotype. CDR3 in amino acids: CASSSRTGRETQYF. CDR3 coding DNA: TGTGCCAGTAGTTCGCGGACAGGGAGAGAGACCCAGTACTTC. This chain connects TRBV19 to TRBJ2-5; the match to TRBD1 covers 8 bases. Looked up from germline, CDR1 is LNHDA and CDR2 is SQIVND (reference sequence). The CDR3 is made up of 14 amino acids. J lost 4 bases, V lost 5 bases, and 6 bases had no gene match.

This clonotype has a count of ten or more. The V call is TRBV14, the J call TRBJ1-2; D is uncertain. The V gene lost 0 bases and the J gene lost 0 bases, with 8 bases spanning the gap. Germline V gives CDR1 SGHDN, CDR2 FVKESK. This CDR3 is built from 15 residues. This chain's CDR3 is CASSQDPRANYGYTF. The CDR3 DNA is TGTGCCAGCAGCCAAGATCCCCGAGCTAACTATGGCTACACCTTC.

This rearrangement joins TRBV2 to TRBJ1-3; D uncertain. V shed 7 bases and J shed 3 bases, with 13 bases lying between them. Germline V gene lookup returns CDR1 SNHLY and CDR2 FYNNEI. CDR3 length: 14 residues. The CDR3 region is CASTRVVSGNTIYF. CDR3 DNA: TGTGCCAGCACCCGGGTAGTAAGTGGAAACACCATATATTTT. The full variable domain, with the rest looked up from reference TRBV2 and TRBJ1-3, is EPEVTQTPSHQVTQMGQEVILRCVPISNHLYFYWYRQILGQKVEFLVSFYNNEISEKSEIFDDQFSVERPDGSNFTLKIRSTKLEDSAMYFCASTRVVSGNTIYFGEGSWLTVV.

This clonotype was observed many times. The genes are TRBV12-3 or TRBV12-4 and TRBJ2-2, with a weak D call TRBD2 (6 bases). The CDR3 totals 14 residues. Between the trimmed V and J ends, which lost 3 bases and 7 bases, there was a span of 12 bases. In DNA, the CDR3 is TGTGCCAGCAGTTTGGGGGGTCGAATCGGGGAGCTGTTTTTT. Protein product: CASSLGGRIGELFF.

The gene calls are TRBV12-3 or TRBV12-4 and TRBJ2-7; a weak D match, TRBD2 (6 bases). Between the trimmed V and J ends, which lost 5 bases and 3 bases, there was a span of 17 bases. The CDR3 loop spans 15 amino acids. The CDR3, as DNA: TGTGCCAGCAGTGGGGGGTCTAGCTCCATCTACGAGCAGTACTTC. Amino acid sequence: CASSGGSSSIYEQYF.

A note on this clonotype: A much bigger clone sits one base away, suggesting this may be a read error. The chain recombines TRBV5-1 with TRBJ1-1; D is unresolved. From germline, CDR1 is SGHRS and CDR2 YFSETQ. The CDR3 is made up of 15 amino acids. CDR3 sequence reads: CASSFKDGLNAETFF. Written as DNA, the CDR3 is TGCGCCAGCAGCTTCAAAGATGGGTTGAACGCTGAAACTTTCTTT. The full variable domain, in which reference TRBV5-1 and TRBJ1-1 provide the parts outside the CDR3, is KAGVTQTPRYLIKTRGQQVTLSCSPISGHRSVSWYQQTPGQGLQFLFEYFSETQRNKGNFPGRFSGRQFSNSRSEMNVSTLELGDSALYLCASSFKDGLNAETFFGQGTRLTVV.

In its sample, this clonotype was seen a few times. The rearrangement links TRBV7-9 to TRBJ1-4; unclear D gene. CDR1 SEHNR and CDR2 FQNEAQ come from the germline V gene (reference sequence). Trimming cost V 3 bases and J 2 bases, with 7 bases left between them. The CDR3 has 14 amino acids. CDR3 coding DNA: TGTGCCAGCAGCTTGACAAAGACTAATGAAAAACTGTTTTTT. Its translation is CASSLTKTNEKLFF.

V gene TRBV28 combines with J gene TRBJ1-1; 10 bases are a match to TRBD1. CDR3 size: 12 residues. J lost 9 bases, V lost 4 bases, and 2 bases had no gene match. The germline gives CDR1 MDHEN, CDR2 SYDVKM. As DNA, the CDR3 is TGTGCCAGCAGTTCTGACAGGGGGCAAGCTTTCTTT. Its translation is CASSSDRGQAFF.

This clonotype was picked up many times. The CDR3 protein is CSAILDRGYRGYTF. CDR3 coding DNA: TGCAGTGCTATACTCGACAGGGGGTATCGGGGCTACACCTTC. The chain carries TRBV20-1 and TRBJ1-2, with TRBD1 matching 9 bases. CDR1 and CDR2 (germline): DFQATT, SNEGSKA (reference sequence). Trimming cost V 4 bases and J 8 bases; bases outside gene matches: 11. The CDR3 sequence is 14 residues long.

In its sample, this clonotype was seen many times. The rearrangement uses TRBV7-9 and TRBJ1-2; 9 bases align to TRBD1. CDR3 size: 14 residues. The germline gives CDR1 SEHNR, CDR2 FQNEAQ (reference sequence). After removal of 6 bases from V and 2 bases from J, the junction contained 4 bases not matched to a gene. Written as DNA, the CDR3 is TGTGCCAGCAGACGACAGGGGGGAAACTATGGCTACACCTTC. This encodes CASRRQGGNYGYTF.

The table lists this clonotype with a few counts. This rearrangement joins TRBV5-1 to TRBJ1-2; 7 nucleotides match TRBD1. Germline loops: CDR1 SGHRS, CDR2 YFSETQ. This CDR3 is 13 amino acids long. Losses at the gene ends were 7 bases for V and 8 bases for J; bases not matched to a gene: 11. In DNA, the CDR3 is TGCGCCAGCGCACCCAGGGACAGAGGAGGCTACACCTTC. It specifies CASAPRDRGGYTF.

The chain is built from TRBV6-2 or TRBV6-3 and TRBJ1-5; D uncertain. The V end was cut by 7 bases, the J end by 4 bases, with 14 bases between. The CDR3 runs to 14 residues. Germline CDR1 reads MNHEY; CDR2 reads SVGEGT. Here the CDR3 DNA reads TGTGCCAGCACCTCCCGGATCTTTAATCAGCCCCAGCATTTT. The encoded protein is CASTSRIFNQPQHF.

This clonotype was observed at least ten times. V usage is TRBV7-2 and J usage is TRBJ2-5; TRBD2 aligns across 8 bases. This CDR3 is built from 15 residues. The V gene's germline CDR1 is SGHTA and CDR2 FQGNSA. The V and J ends lost 1 base and 5 bases, in that order; junction bases with no gene match: 6. The CDR3 loop is CASSLVSGGLETQYF. The CDR3 region has the DNA TGTGCCAGCAGCTTAGTTTCGGGAGGGTTGGAGACCCAGTACTTC.

This clonotype was detected only a few times. The chain recombines TRBV9 with TRBJ2-7, with D uncertain. CDR3 length: 14 amino acids. V was clipped by 0 bases and J by 7 bases, with 14 bases between them. The germline CDR1 and CDR2 sequences are SGDLS and YYNGEE. This CDR3 is CASSVEDWTNEQYF. The CDR3 DNA reads as TGTGCCAGCAGCGTAGAGGATTGGACCAATGAGCAGTACTTC.

The genes are TRBV7-2 and TRBJ2-7; D is uncertain. The J call is uncertain, as TRBJ2-1 better fits the DNA end. Germline CDR1 reads SGHTA; CDR2 reads FQGNSA. The CDR3 loop spans 13 amino acids. The CDR3 DNA follows: TGTGCCAGCAGCCAAGGCAACTACAATGAGCAGTTCTTC. Protein: CASSQGNYNEQFF.

The J gene is TRBJ1-6, the V gene TRBV2; 9 nucleotides line up with TRBD1. V lost 5 bases and J lost 10; bases outside the gene matches: 9. This CDR3 comprises 15 residues. Germline assignment: CDR1 SNHLY and CDR2 FYNNEI. Here the CDR3 reads CASSFEGQGRSPLHF. CDR3 sequence (DNA): TGTGCCAGCAGTTTTGAGGGACAGGGACGATCACCCCTCCACTTT.

At least ten counts were recorded for this clonotype. The chain couples TRBV10-3 to TRBJ2-5; D tentatively reads TRBD1 or TRBD2 (5 bases each). Trimming took off 1 base at V and 2 bases at J, with 8 bases between the two ends. Germline values: CDR1 ENHRY, CDR2 SYGVKD. CDR3 length: 14 residues. For the CDR3, the DNA is TGTGCCATCAGTGAGTTATGGGGGCAAGAGACCCAGTACTTC. Its translation is CAISELWGQETQYF.

This clonotype has a handful of counts. The genes are TRBV7-2 and TRBJ2-5; TRBD1 matches at 10 bases. Unmatched junction bases numbered 10, after V lost 3 bases and J lost 3 bases. The CDR3 has 17 residues. Germline CDR1 SGHTA, CDR2 FQGNSA. Here the CDR3 DNA reads TGTGCCAGCAGCTTGGGGTTCCCGGGACAGGGGAAAGAGACCCAGTACTTC. This gives the protein CASSLGFPGQGKETQYF.

The sample holds many counts of this clonotype. This sequence joins TRBV19 and TRBJ2-2; D call uncertain. The length of the CDR3 is 13 residues. CDR1 and CDR2 (germline): LNHDA, SQIVND (reference sequence). The V and J ends lost 2 bases and 4 bases respectively, with 5 bases between them. DNA for the CDR3: TGTGCCAGTAGTATATCGATCACCGGGGAGCTGTTTTTT. Its translation is CASSISITGELFF.

Notes on this clonotype: Its ends do not fully match the called genes, so a read error is possible. This chain uses TRBV7-7 with TRBJ2-7; possibly TRBD2 for D (7 bases). The germline V gene encodes CDR1 SSHAT and CDR2 FNYEAQ (reference sequence). CDR3 length: 13 amino acids. This CDR3 reads CAGSLRGGDEQYF. For the CDR3, the DNA is TGTGCCGGCAGCTTAAGGGGGGGAGACGAGCAGTACTTC.

This clonotype was seen at least ten times. V is TRBV10-3 and J is TRBJ1-5; the D gene is possibly TRBD1 (5 bases). Germline CDR1 reads ENHRY; CDR2 reads SYGVKD. V gave up 0 bases and J gave up 3 bases, with 9 bases separating them. The CDR3 runs to 15 residues. CDR3 in DNA: TGTGCCATCAGTGAGTCATCAGGGACCAATCAGCCCCAGCATTTT. This codes for CAISESSGTNQPQHF.